The source of this T cell receptor beta chain is a study of identical twins' blood T cells. General study results and limits: Even for out-of-frame TCRbeta, twins reportedly shared V gene usage much more than unrelated donors.

TCR cDNA libraries came from RNA via a modified published protocol. Via MiXCR, TCRdb re-called the 5' RACE reads, giving one row per CDR3 protein. The sample yields roughly 380,000 distinct CDR3 sequences, around 30% seen once. CDR1 DFQATT and CDR2 SNEGSKA come from the germline V gene (reference sequence). The V gene lost 6 bases and the J gene lost 2 bases, with 13 bases spanning the gap. The CDR3 extends over 13 amino acids. About this clonotype: Antigen specificity is unknown.

Three pairs of healthy female monozygous twins were the donors. The three twin pairs were reared together, likely meeting the same infections. This TCR came from a woman between 18 and 55 years old in good health. The chain employs TRBV20-1 and TRBJ1-1; D call uncertain. The sequencing sample was made of PBMCs. The CDR3 bases are TGCAGTGCCAAGTCAGGTCCCAACACTGAAGCTTTCTTT. Translated, it gives CSAKSGPNTEAFF.